These T cell receptor beta chains were read from a single sample in a study of T-cell reconstitution after alpha-beta-depleted transplantation in children. TCRdb independently ran MiXCR on the PCR reads; one entry per CDR3 protein. Among 300,000 to 400,000 distinct CDR3 sequences listed, 10% to 15% were seen once. The sequencing used PBMCs, collected from the stem cell graft. These receptors came from a human donor who donated a stem cell graft to a child with Fanconi anemia. Both conserved end residues are part of each CDR3. D genes are given only for firm matches. Clone size, where shown, is once, few, many, or a class for clones that have expanded.

abundance: many
j_gene: TRBJ1-1
len: 12
v_gene: TRBV5-1
d_gene: -
CDR3nt: TGCGCCAGCAGCGAACTACAGGGTGAAGCTTTCTTT
CDR3aa: CASSELQGEAFF

abundance: -
j_gene: TRBJ1-1
len: 15
v_gene: TRBV6-5
d_gene: -
CDR3nt: TGTGCCAGCAGTTACTCCTCGGGGGGCTACACTGAAGCTTTCTTT
CDR3aa: CASSYSSGGYTEAFF

abundance: few
j_gene: TRBJ1-1
len: 10
v_gene: TRBV7-9
d_gene: -
CDR3nt: TGTGCCAGCATGGAGGTAGAAGCTTTCTTT
CDR3aa: CASMEVEAFF

abundance: many
j_gene: TRBJ2-2
len: 15
v_gene: TRBV20-1
d_gene: TRBD1
CDR3nt: TGCAGTGCTAGTGCGTGGGACAGGGACACCGGGGAGCTGTTTTTT
CDR3aa: CSASAWDRDTGELFF

abundance: many
j_gene: TRBJ1-5
len: 14
v_gene: TRBV12-3/TRBV12-4
d_gene: TRBD1
CDR3nt: TGTGCCAGCAGTCCGGGACAGGGAAGGCAGCCCCAGCATTTT
CDR3aa: CASSPGQGRQPQHF

abundance: many
j_gene: TRBJ2-7
len: 14
v_gene: TRBV4-2
d_gene: -
CDR3nt: TGTGCCAGCAGCCAAATGACGGGAACCTACGAGCAGTACTTC
CDR3aa: CASSQMTGTYEQYF

abundance: many
j_gene: TRBJ2-3
len: 14
v_gene: TRBV10-3
d_gene: -
CDR3nt: TGTGCCATCCGGGTAGACAGCGACACAGATACGCAGTATTTT
CDR3aa: CAIRVDSDTDTQYF

abundance: many
j_gene: TRBJ1-4
len: 12
v_gene: TRBV7-9
d_gene: -
CDR3nt: TGTGCCAGCAGCTCCCGTAATGAAAAACTGTTTTTT
CDR3aa: CASSSRNEKLFF

abundance: many
j_gene: TRBJ2-4
len: 13
v_gene: TRBV12-3/TRBV12-4
d_gene: -
CDR3nt: TGTGCCAGTTCAGGGGGGTACAAAAACATTCAGTACTTC
CDR3aa: CASSGGYKNIQYF

abundance: -
j_gene: TRBJ2-1
len: 13
v_gene: TRBV30
d_gene: -
CDR3nt: TGTGCCTGGAGTGACGGGGGACGCAATGAGCAGTTCTTC
CDR3aa: CAWSDGGRNEQFF

abundance: few
j_gene: TRBJ2-5
len: 14
v_gene: TRBV7-2
d_gene: -
CDR3nt: TGTGCCAGCAGCTTCGGCCAGGGCAAAGAGACCCAGTACTTC
CDR3aa: CASSFGQGKETQYF

abundance: -
j_gene: TRBJ2-5
len: 15
v_gene: TRBV4-2
d_gene: TRBD1
CDR3nt: TGTGCCAGCAGCCCCGGGACAGGGGGACTAGAGACCCAGTACTTC
CDR3aa: CASSPGTGGLETQYF

abundance: many
j_gene: TRBJ2-3
len: 13
v_gene: TRBV3-1
d_gene: -
CDR3nt: TGTGCCAGCAGCCAAAATACTGGGAACACGCAGTATTTT
CDR3aa: CASSQNTGNTQYF

abundance: few
j_gene: TRBJ2-1
len: 14
v_gene: TRBV5-5
d_gene: -
CDR3nt: TGTGCTTCTCGGCAGAGGAGCGGATACAATGAGCAGTTCTTC
CDR3aa: CASRQRSGYNEQFF

abundance: -
j_gene: TRBJ2-5
len: 12
v_gene: TRBV3-1
d_gene: -
CDR3nt: TGTGCCAGCAGCTTATTACGGGGGACCCAGTACTTC
CDR3aa: CASSLLRGTQYF

abundance: few
j_gene: TRBJ2-2
len: 15
v_gene: TRBV18
d_gene: -
CDR3nt: TGTGCCAGCTCGCCTAAACCGCTGAACACCGGGGAGCTGTTTTTT
CDR3aa: CASSPKPLNTGELFF

abundance: few
j_gene: TRBJ2-1
len: 14
v_gene: TRBV18
d_gene: -
CDR3nt: TGTGCCAGCTCACCGACGTATACCTACAATGAGCAGTTCTTC
CDR3aa: CASSPTYTYNEQFF

abundance: -
j_gene: TRBJ2-1
len: 17
v_gene: TRBV7-9
d_gene: TRBD2
CDR3nt: TGTGCCAGCAGATCTACTAGCGGGGGAAGGATCTACAATGAGCAGTTCTTC
CDR3aa: CASRSTSGGRIYNEQFF

abundance: -
j_gene: TRBJ2-7
len: 14
v_gene: TRBV29-1
d_gene: TRBD1
CDR3nt: TGCAGCGTTGAAAGGTTTACAGGGGACTACGAGCAGTACTTC
CDR3aa: CSVERFTGDYEQYF

abundance: many
j_gene: TRBJ1-6
len: 15
v_gene: TRBV12-3/TRBV12-4
d_gene: -
CDR3nt: TGTGCCAGCAGTTTAAGGGGTGGCAATAATTCACCCCTCCACTTT
CDR3aa: CASSLRGGNNSPLHF

abundance: few
j_gene: TRBJ1-2
len: 14
v_gene: TRBV6-2/TRBV6-3
d_gene: -
CDR3nt: TGTGCCAGCAGTTATGGAGCAGGGTCGGAGGGCTACACCTTC
CDR3aa: CASSYGAGSEGYTF

abundance: many
j_gene: TRBJ2-2
len: 13
v_gene: TRBV20-1
d_gene: -
CDR3nt: TGCAGTGCTAATACAGGCTACACCGGGGAGCTGTTTTTT
CDR3aa: CSANTGYTGELFF

abundance: -
j_gene: TRBJ2-3
len: 13
v_gene: TRBV20-1
d_gene: -
CDR3nt: TGCAGTGCTAGCGCCCGAAGCACAGATACGCAGTATTTT
CDR3aa: CSASARSTDTQYF

abundance: -
j_gene: TRBJ2-1
len: 13
v_gene: TRBV6-2/TRBV6-3
d_gene: -
CDR3nt: TGTGCCAGCAGTTACTCGACAGGTCAGGAGCAGTTCTTC
CDR3aa: CASSYSTGQEQFF

abundance: -
j_gene: TRBJ1-4
len: 13
v_gene: TRBV20-1
d_gene: TRBD1
CDR3nt: TGCAGTGCGCGGACAGGGGAGAATGAAAAACTGTTTTTT
CDR3aa: CSARTGENEKLFF

abundance: few
j_gene: TRBJ2-3
len: 15
v_gene: TRBV12-3/TRBV12-4
d_gene: TRBD2
CDR3nt: TGTGCCAGCAGTTTGATTACGGGGGGTGCAGATACGCAGTATTTT
CDR3aa: CASSLITGGADTQYF

abundance: -
j_gene: TRBJ1-1
len: 14
v_gene: TRBV12-3/TRBV12-4
d_gene: TRBD1
CDR3nt: TGTGCCAGCAGTTTTCGGGACAGAGATGGTGAAGCTTTCTTT
CDR3aa: CASSFRDRDGEAFF

abundance: few
j_gene: TRBJ2-5
len: 17
v_gene: TRBV5-5
d_gene: -
CDR3nt: TGTGCCAGCAGCCCCGCCTCACTCTCGGGCTTGCAAGAGACCCAGTACTTC
CDR3aa: CASSPASLSGLQETQYF

abundance: -
j_gene: TRBJ1-2
len: 13
v_gene: TRBV6-1
d_gene: -
CDR3nt: TGTGCCAGCAGTGAAAGGCCAGATTATGGCTACACCTTC
CDR3aa: CASSERPDYGYTF

abundance: few
j_gene: TRBJ1-1
len: 12
v_gene: TRBV30
d_gene: -
CDR3nt: TGTGCCTGGAGCCCCGTAAACACTGAAGCTTTCTTT
CDR3aa: CAWSPVNTEAFF

abundance: few
j_gene: TRBJ1-4
len: 17
v_gene: TRBV5-1
d_gene: -
CDR3nt: TGCGCCAGCAGCTTGGGTAAAGGGACGTTAACTAATGAAAAACTGTTTTTT
CDR3aa: CASSLGKGTLTNEKLFF

abundance: -
j_gene: TRBJ2-2
len: 18
v_gene: TRBV7-7
d_gene: TRBD2
CDR3nt: TGTGCTAGCAGCCTACTAGCGGGGGGACCTAGGAACACCGGGGAGCTGTTTTTT
CDR3aa: CASSLLAGGPRNTGELFF

abundance: few
j_gene: TRBJ2-5
len: 14
v_gene: TRBV5-1
d_gene: -
CDR3nt: TGCGCCAGCAGCGAAGACAGCGCGAAAGAGACCCAGTACTTC
CDR3aa: CASSEDSAKETQYF

abundance: few
j_gene: TRBJ2-3
len: 15
v_gene: TRBV5-1
d_gene: -
CDR3nt: TGCGCCAGCAGCATCGAAGACCCTAGCACAGATACGCAGTATTTT
CDR3aa: CASSIEDPSTDTQYF

abundance: few
j_gene: TRBJ2-3
len: 15
v_gene: TRBV27
d_gene: -
CDR3nt: TGTGCCAGCAGGGCTGGACCCACCCGCACAGATACGCAGTATTTT
CDR3aa: CASRAGPTRTDTQYF

abundance: -
j_gene: TRBJ2-7
len: 15
v_gene: TRBV19
d_gene: -
CDR3nt: TGTGCCAGTAGTATGTCCAGGGAACGGTCCTACGAGCAGTACTTC
CDR3aa: CASSMSRERSYEQYF

abundance: few
j_gene: TRBJ1-5
len: 11
v_gene: TRBV12-3/TRBV12-4
d_gene: -
CDR3nt: TGTGCCAGCCGAGGGTACTCGACCCAGCATTTT
CDR3aa: CASRGYSTQHF

abundance: few
j_gene: TRBJ2-1
len: 15
v_gene: TRBV29-1
d_gene: -
CDR3nt: TGCAGCGTTTTTATACGGGACGAAGGTAACAATGAGCAGTTCTTC
CDR3aa: CSVFIRDEGNNEQFF

abundance: -
j_gene: TRBJ2-1
len: 11
v_gene: TRBV20-1
d_gene: -
CDR3nt: TGCAGTGCTGAAACTTACAATGAGCAGTTCTTC
CDR3aa: CSAETYNEQFF

abundance: few
j_gene: TRBJ2-2
len: 14
v_gene: TRBV19
d_gene: TRBD1
CDR3nt: TGTGCCAGTAGTTGGACAGGGGGCCTCGGGGAGCTGTTTTTT
CDR3aa: CASSWTGGLGELFF

abundance: -
j_gene: TRBJ2-5
len: 14
v_gene: TRBV5-1
d_gene: -
CDR3nt: TGCGCCAGCAGCTTGGCCTCAACCCAAGAGACCCAGTACTTC
CDR3aa: CASSLASTQETQYF

abundance: -
j_gene: TRBJ1-6
len: 16
v_gene: TRBV7-2
d_gene: -
CDR3nt: TGTGCCAGCAGCTTTGGGGACGGCTTTTTAGTTTCACCCCTCCACTTT
CDR3aa: CASSFGDGFLVSPLHF

abundance: -
j_gene: TRBJ2-7
len: 15
v_gene: TRBV4-3
d_gene: -
CDR3nt: TGCGCCAGCAGCCTGGGGGTGGGGAGAGTGGACGAGCAGTACTTC
CDR3aa: CASSLGVGRVDEQYF

abundance: -
j_gene: TRBJ2-2
len: 15
v_gene: TRBV6-2/TRBV6-3
d_gene: TRBD1
CDR3nt: TGTGCCACCCTCCCCCGGGGACAGAGCACCGGGGAGCTGTTTTTT
CDR3aa: CATLPRGQSTGELFF

abundance: many
j_gene: TRBJ1-2
len: 12
v_gene: TRBV28
d_gene: TRBD1
CDR3nt: TGTGCCAGCAGCCAAGGGGGCCATGGCTACACCTTC
CDR3aa: CASSQGGHGYTF

abundance: few
j_gene: TRBJ2-3
len: 11
v_gene: TRBV20-1
d_gene: -
CDR3nt: TGCAGTGCAGCAGGGGTAGATACGCAGTATTTT
CDR3aa: CSAAGVDTQYF

abundance: few
j_gene: TRBJ1-2
len: 15
v_gene: TRBV20-1
d_gene: -
CDR3nt: TGCAGTGCTAGGTCCTTCACGGGGGAACTCTATGGCTACACCTTC
CDR3aa: CSARSFTGELYGYTF

abundance: -
j_gene: TRBJ2-2
len: 13
v_gene: TRBV4-1
d_gene: -
CDR3nt: TGCGCCAGCAGACCCACAGGGCACGGGGAGCTGTTTTTT
CDR3aa: CASRPTGHGELFF

abundance: few
j_gene: TRBJ1-2
len: 16
v_gene: TRBV4-3
d_gene: -
CDR3nt: TGCGCCAGCAGCCAAGATCAAGGACAGACCAACTATGGCTACACCTTC
CDR3aa: CASSQDQGQTNYGYTF